The T cell receptor (beta chain) under discussion was sequenced for a study of metastatic and nonmetastatic thyroid tumors. Across the whole study: Repertoires from malignant and benign thyroid patients were compared across blood and tumor or nodule tissue.

None of the patients had undergone any treatment ahead of thyroid surgery. Concerning this clone: Its antigen is unknown.

MiXCR re-clonotyped the PCR reads for TCRdb. The profile shows 35,000 to 50,000 clones, approximately 20% of them singletons. Findings of the study overall: As reported, TCR beta diversity in blood and tumor was significantly higher in malignant thyroid tumors than in benign nodules.

Trimming left V 7 bases short and J 3 bases short, with 16 bases between. CDR1 SGHDN and CDR2 FVKESK come from the germline V gene. This CDR3 has 15 amino acids. The chain carries TRBV14 and TRBJ2-1, with D possibly TRBD2 on 6 matching bases. The clonotype was recovered from a female donor with papillary thyroid cancer or a benign thyroid nodule (not recorded which). Some clones in this sample may be carry-over from other donors' samples. The sample taken for sequencing was blood. CDR3 bases: TGTGCCAGCATCCTTAGCTGGAGGGTCTACAATGAGCAGTTCTTC. It encodes CASILSWRVYNEQFF.